The present TCR beta chain was sequenced within a study of shared clonotypes between healthy human individuals. Germline lookup yields CDR1 SGHKS and CDR2 YYEKEE (reference sequence). The CDR3 is 15 residues long. The V and J ends lost 0 bases and 6 bases respectively, with 15 bases between them. Deep-level running was used for the assay. In the sorted-subset replicate PCRs, around 220 ng DNA, around 30,000 T cell genomes, was used. Generated by immunoSEQ multiplex PCR, the TCRdb table keeps only in-frame clones and is missing some. The table shows roughly 700,000 clones, with about 74% occurring only once.

The genes are TRBV5-5 and TRBJ1-2, with a possible D match to TRBD1 (5 bases). The source of this sequence is a woman aged 25-40 years in good health. Sequencing was performed on memory CD4+ T cells sorted from blood. Subset: CD45RA-negative fraction. The CDR3 DNA reads TGTGCCAGCAGCTTGGTCGGGGCCTGCATTCATGGCTACACCTTC. Protein sequence: CASSLVGACIHGYTF.